This T cell receptor (beta chain) stems from a study of OX40 agonist ivuxolimab in advanced cancers. Repertoires were generated with immunoSEQ multiplex PCR, while TCRdb's copy carries only in-frame clones and drops some. Found here are about 68,000 clones, about 91% of them singletons; the top ten hold around 0.33%. Deletions cut 3 bases from V and 5 bases from J, with 8 bases between. The germline CDR1 and CDR2 sequences are LNHDA and SQIVND (reference sequence). The CDR3 has 13 residues. The sequencing used CD4+ or CD8+ T cells sorted from blood, collected in a trial of the OX40 agonist ivuxolimab. The V call is TRBV19, the J call TRBJ2-1; D gene ambiguous. The receptor comes from an adult with an advanced solid tumor such as melanoma, head and neck, liver or kidney cancer. CDR3 sequence: CASSMATHNEQFF. CDR3 DNA sequence: TGTGCCAGTAGTATGGCGACTCACAATGAGCAGTTCTTC. Full variable domain (outside the CDR3, taken from reference TRBV19 and TRBJ2-1): DGGITQSPKYLFRKEGQNVTLSCEQNLNHDAMYWYRQDPGQGLRLIYYSQIVNDFQKGDIAEGYSVSREKKESFPLTVTSAQKNPTAFYLCASSMATHNEQFFGPGTRLTVL.